The rows below give T cell receptor beta chains drawn from one sample of a study of cytomegalovirus exposure and HLA in healthy donors. Assay: immunoSEQ multiplex PCR; the TCRdb copy retains only in-frame clones and omits some. The sample yields 140,000 to 150,000 clones, roughly 93% seen once. Input material: PBMCs. These receptors were taken from a man aged 18 to 35 in good health and CMV-seropositive. Both conserved end residues are part of each CDR3. D genes are given only for firm matches. Size tells how often a clone was seen (once, few, many) or the class of an expanded clone, and some rows leave it out.

D gene: .; J gene: TRBJ2-7; CDR3 length: 14; V gene: TRBV18; clone size: .; CDR3 DNA: TGTGCCAGCTCACCACCCCCAGGGATATACGAGCAGTACTTC; CDR3 protein: CASSPPPGIYEQYF
D gene: TRBD1; J gene: TRBJ1-2; CDR3 length: 15; V gene: TRBV27; clone size: once; CDR3 DNA: TGTGCCAGCAGTTTATCGGGACAGGGGACCTATGGCTACACCTTC; CDR3 protein: CASSLSGQGTYGYTF
D gene: TRBD2; J gene: TRBJ2-7; CDR3 length: 15; V gene: TRBV2; clone size: .; CDR3 DNA: TGTGCCAGCAGTGAAAGCGGGAGGGCCAGGTACGAGCAGTACTTC; CDR3 protein: CASSESGRARYEQYF
D gene: .; J gene: TRBJ1-1; CDR3 length: 15; V gene: TRBV4-1; clone size: medium-sized; CDR3 DNA: TGCGCCAGCAGCCAAGGGGACTGGGGAGGCACTGAAGCTTTCTTT; CDR3 protein: CASSQGDWGGTEAFF
D gene: TRBD2; J gene: TRBJ2-1; CDR3 length: 16; V gene: TRBV28; clone size: .; CDR3 DNA: TGTGCCAGCAGTTTATCGAGCGGGAGTGCTTACAATGAGCAGTTCTTC; CDR3 protein: CASSLSSGSAYNEQFF
D gene: TRBD1; J gene: TRBJ2-1; CDR3 length: 16; V gene: TRBV4-1; clone size: once; CDR3 DNA: TGCGCCAGCAGCGTCGCGGCGACAGGGTGGGTTAATGAGCAGTTCTTC; CDR3 protein: CASSVAATGWVNEQFF
D gene: .; J gene: TRBJ2-7; CDR3 length: 16; V gene: TRBV4-2; clone size: .; CDR3 DNA: TGTGCCAGCAGCCAAGATCCGGAAGGGGTCTCCTACGAGCAGTACTTC; CDR3 protein: CASSQDPEGVSYEQYF
D gene: .; J gene: TRBJ2-3; CDR3 length: 16; V gene: TRBV27; clone size: .; CDR3 DNA: TGTGCCAGCAACCCGAGTTCGGGATACAGCACAGATACGCAGTATTTT; CDR3 protein: CASNPSSGYSTDTQYF
D gene: .; J gene: TRBJ2-1; CDR3 length: 14; V gene: TRBV5-4; clone size: .; CDR3 DNA: TGTGCCAGCAGCTTGCAGGGGGGAAGCAATGAGCAGTTCTTC; CDR3 protein: CASSLQGGSNEQFF
D gene: TRBD1; J gene: TRBJ2-5; CDR3 length: 13; V gene: TRBV5-4; clone size: .; CDR3 DNA: TGTGCCAGCAGCTTGACAGGGGTCGAGACCCAGTACTTC; CDR3 protein: CASSLTGVETQYF
D gene: .; J gene: TRBJ2-7; CDR3 length: 13; V gene: TRBV5-6; clone size: .; CDR3 DNA: TGTGCCAGCAGCATCGGCAGGTCCTACGAGCAGTACTTC; CDR3 protein: CASSIGRSYEQYF
D gene: .; J gene: TRBJ2-2; CDR3 length: 14; V gene: TRBV27; clone size: .; CDR3 DNA: TGTGCCAGCAGGCAGGGTCGGAACACCGGGGAGCTGTTTTTT; CDR3 protein: CASRQGRNTGELFF
D gene: .; J gene: TRBJ2-7; CDR3 length: 15; V gene: TRBV13; clone size: .; CDR3 DNA: TGTGCCAGCAGCCAACAATGGGGAGGTCCATACGAGCAGTACTTC; CDR3 protein: CASSQQWGGPYEQYF
D gene: .; J gene: TRBJ2-7; CDR3 length: 14; V gene: TRBV11-2; clone size: .; CDR3 DNA: TGTGCCAGCAGCTTCAATTTCGGGGCCTACGAGCAGTACTTC; CDR3 protein: CASSFNFGAYEQYF
D gene: .; J gene: TRBJ1-2; CDR3 length: 11; V gene: TRBV27; clone size: .; CDR3 DNA: TGTGCCAGCGGGGGGGCCTTTGGCTACACCTTC; CDR3 protein: CASGGAFGYTF
D gene: TRBD1; J gene: TRBJ2-7; CDR3 length: 14; V gene: TRBV15; clone size: once; CDR3 DNA: TGTGCCACCAGCAGCGAACCGACAGGGGGCGAGCAGTACTTC; CDR3 protein: CATSSEPTGGEQYF
D gene: .; J gene: TRBJ2-7; CDR3 length: 14; V gene: TRBV10-3; clone size: .; CDR3 DNA: TGTGCCATCAGTGAGTTTGGCGGGAACTACGAGCAGTACTTC; CDR3 protein: CAISEFGGNYEQYF
D gene: .; J gene: TRBJ1-1; CDR3 length: 13; V gene: TRBV5-1; clone size: .; CDR3 DNA: TGCGCCAGCAGCTTCGGGGGGGAGACTGAAGCTTTCTTT; CDR3 protein: CASSFGGETEAFF
D gene: .; J gene: TRBJ2-2; CDR3 length: 15; V gene: TRBV6-6; clone size: .; CDR3 DNA: TGTGCCAGCACCCGACGAGACGCGGGGACCGGGGAGCTGTTTTTT; CDR3 protein: CASTRRDAGTGELFF
D gene: .; J gene: TRBJ1-2; CDR3 length: 12; V gene: TRBV7-8; clone size: .; CDR3 DNA: TGTGCCAGCAGCTTAGACAGCTATGGCTACACCTTC; CDR3 protein: CASSLDSYGYTF
D gene: .; J gene: TRBJ1-4; CDR3 length: 15; V gene: TRBV5-1; clone size: .; CDR3 DNA: TGCGCCAGCAGCTTCATGCCCAGGGGAGATGAAAAACTGTTTTTT; CDR3 protein: CASSFMPRGDEKLFF
D gene: TRBD1; J gene: TRBJ1-5; CDR3 length: 14; V gene: TRBV2; clone size: once; CDR3 DNA: TGTGCCAGCAGTAGGAGGGACAGTCATCAGCCCCAGCATTTT; CDR3 protein: CASSRRDSHQPQHF
D gene: .; J gene: TRBJ1-5; CDR3 length: 14; V gene: TRBV6-1; clone size: .; CDR3 DNA: TGTGCCAGCAGTGAGGCACAGGGAGCGCAGCCCCAGCATTTT; CDR3 protein: CASSEAQGAQPQHF
D gene: TRBD1; J gene: TRBJ2-7; CDR3 length: 15; V gene: TRBV5-1; clone size: .; CDR3 DNA: TGCGCCAGCAGCTTGGGGGTGACAGGGGGCGACGAGCAGTACTTC; CDR3 protein: CASSLGVTGGDEQYF